This entry lists 19 T cell receptor beta chains sequenced from one sample in a study of blood T cell repertoires in COVID-19. TCRdb's table, derived via immunoSEQ multiplex PCR, lists solely in-frame clones and lacks some. The data show some 50,000 clones, about 87% seen once. Material: peripheral blood. These receptors were taken from a human donor in a cohort sampled during active COVID-19.

This chain links TRBV9 with TRBJ2-1; weak D call: TRBD2 (6 bases). The CDR3 sequence is 15 residues long. Germline assignment: CDR1 SGDLS and CDR2 YYNGEE. V gave up 3 bases and J gave up 9 bases, with 19 bases separating them. The DNA of the CDR3 is TGTGCCAGCAGCGCCTGGGACTCTACCGCAAGTGAGCAGTTCTTC. This encodes CASSAWDSTASEQFF.

The CDR3 DNA follows: TGTGCCAGCACCCTAGGGACTAGCGCAACCTACGAGCAGTACTTC. This encodes CASTLGTSATYEQYF. This rearrangement joins TRBV7-2 to TRBJ2-7; 10 bases match TRBD2. The CDR3 totals 15 residues. Germline CDR1 and CDR2: SGHTA and FQGNSA. Trimming at V came to 7 bases and at J to 2 bases, leaving 8 bases not matched to a gene. Full variable domain (missing parts from reference TRBV7-2 and TRBJ2-7): GAGVSQSPSNKVTEKGKDVELRCDPISGHTALYWYRQSLGQGLEFLIYFQGNSAPDKSGLPSDRFSAERTGGSVSTLTIQRTQQEDSAVYLCASTLGTSATYEQYFGPGTRLTVT.

V is TRBV5-1 and J is TRBJ2-7, with 7 bases aligning to TRBD2. V gave up 2 bases and J gave up 0 bases; unmatched junction bases: 2. Germline V gene sequence: CDR1 SGHRS, CDR2 YFSETQ. The CDR3 extends over 14 amino acids. Here the CDR3 DNA reads TGCGCCAGCAGCTTCGGCGGGAGCTCCTACGAGCAGTACTTC. Protein: CASSFGGSSYEQYF.

This chain uses TRBV10-1 with TRBJ2-7, with 8 bases aligning to TRBD2. The CDR3 spans 15 residues. The V and J ends lost 1 base and 7 bases, in that order; junction bases with no gene match: 9. Germline lookup yields CDR1 WNHNN and CDR2 SYGVQD (reference sequence). CDR3 protein: CASSEYRTSPGEQYF. The CDR3 DNA reads as TGCGCCAGCAGTGAGTATCGGACTAGCCCAGGGGAGCAGTACTTC.

The V call is TRBV6-1, the J call TRBJ2-4; TRBD1 aligns across 7 bases. The V gene end was trimmed by 3 bases and the J gene end by 6 bases; junction bases not matched to a gene: 11. Per the germline V gene, CDR1 is MNHNS and CDR2 is SASEGT. The CDR3 covers 16 residues. The CDR3 loop reads CASSDLNRGPLNIQYF. The CDR3 DNA follows: TGTGCCAGCAGTGACCTTAACAGGGGACCTCTAAACATTCAGTACTTC.

The V and J genes are TRBV2 and TRBJ1-2; D perhaps matches TRBD1 (5 bases). This CDR3 region has 14 residues. Trimming pared 8 bases from V and 0 bases from J, leaving 13 bases between. CDR1 and CDR2 (germline): SNHLY, FYNNEI. This chain's CDR3 is CASAPRDSNYGYTF. The CDR3 DNA reads TGTGCCAGCGCCCCCCGGGACTCTAACTATGGCTACACCTTC.

V usage is TRBV4-1 and J usage is TRBJ2-4; 9 bases match TRBD1. The CDR3 has 16 residues. The J segment lost 2 bases and the V segment lost 6 bases, leaving 8 bases of the junction unmatched. Germline assignment: CDR1 MGHRA and CDR2 YSYEKL. Here the CDR3 reads CASSHGTGSTKNIQYF. In DNA form, the CDR3 reads TGCGCCAGCAGTCATGGGACAGGGTCTACCAAAAACATTCAGTACTTC.

CDR3 in amino acids: CASSSGQGNNSPLHF. The CDR3 nucleotides are TGTGCCAGCAGCTCGGGACAGGGCAATAATTCACCCCTCCACTTT. The rearrangement joins TRBV9 to TRBJ1-6; the match to TRBD1 covers 9 bases. Germline V gene sequence: CDR1 SGDLS, CDR2 YYNGEE. J lost 5 bases, V lost 4 bases, and 4 bases had no gene match. This CDR3 contains 15 residues. The complete variable domain, with remaining parts taken from reference TRBV9 and TRBJ1-6, reads DSGVTQTPKHLITATGQRVTLRCSPRSGDLSVYWYQQSLDQGLQFLIQYYNGEERAKGNILERFSAQQFPDLHSELNLSSLELGDSALYFCASSSGQGNNSPLHFGNGTRLTVT.

The chain uses TRBV2 and TRBJ2-7, with 8 positions matching TRBD1. The CDR3 covers 14 residues. The germline CDR1 and CDR2 sequences are SNHLY and FYNNEI. Trimming took 5 bases from V and 2 from J; bases not matched to a gene: 5. This CDR3 is CASSFDRGAYEQYF. The CDR3, as DNA: TGTGCCAGCAGTTTTGACAGGGGAGCCTACGAGCAGTACTTC.

The V and J genes are TRBV4-2 and TRBJ2-7, with 8 positions matching TRBD2. The CDR3 has 14 amino acids. CDR1 is LGHNA and CDR2 is YNFKEQ in the germline V gene. V lost 4 bases to trimming and J lost 0 bases; unmatched junction nucleotides: 2. The CDR3 region has the DNA TGTGCCAGCAGCCCCAGCGGGAGCTCCTACGAGCAGTACTTC. It yields the protein CASSPSGSSYEQYF.

This sequence joins TRBV20-1 and TRBJ2-7, with 11 bases matching TRBD2. The germline gives CDR1 DFQATT, CDR2 SNEGSKA (reference sequence). The CDR3 contains 11 residues. The junction had 1 base not matched to a gene; V was cut back by 5 bases and J by 7 bases. CDR3 DNA: TGCAGTGCTCGGACTAGCGGGGAGCAGTACTTC. It specifies CSARTSGEQYF.

Concerning this clone: The junction and the germline gene differ at one end; a read error may be behind it. The chain carries TRBV10-2 and TRBJ2-3, with 9 bases matching TRBD1. CDR1 is WSHSY and CDR2 is SAAADI in the germline V gene. This CDR3 region has 13 residues. The CDR3, as DNA: TGCGCCAGCAGTAAGGGACAGGGCCAAGTTCAGGATTTT. It specifies CASSKGQGQVQDF.

The chain recombines TRBV5-1 with TRBJ1-1; D possibly corresponds to TRBD1 (6 bases). The CDR3 is 14 residues long. V was trimmed by 5 bases and J by 1 base, leaving 12 bases between them. Germline V CDR1 and CDR2: SGHRS, YFSETQ. CDR3 in amino acids: CASSMVGQNTEAFF. The CDR3 DNA reads as TGCGCCAGCAGTATGGTGGGACAGAACACTGAAGCTTTCTTT.

CDR3 residues: CASSWGDSYEQYF. For the CDR3, the DNA is TGCGCCAGCAGCTGGGGGGACAGCTACGAGCAGTACTTC. The rearrangement links TRBV5-1 to TRBJ2-7; tentative D call: TRBD1 (7 bases). V shed 3 bases and J shed 3 bases, with 10 bases lying between them. The CDR3 contains 13 residues. Germline values: CDR1 SGHRS, CDR2 YFSETQ.

The chain couples TRBV5-4 to TRBJ1-4; weak D call: TRBD1 (5 bases). This CDR3 is built from 15 residues. Germline V gene sequence: CDR1 SGHNT, CDR2 YYREEE (reference sequence). The germline V and J ends were trimmed by 7 bases and 3 bases, with 16 bases remaining between them. The CDR3 nucleotides read TGTGCCAGCCAAGGGTCACCGGGGGCTAATGAAAAACTGTTTTTT. It specifies CASQGSPGANEKLFF.

V gene TRBV27 combines with J gene TRBJ2-2; 7 positions match TRBD2. The V and J ends lost 10 bases and 7 bases, in that order; junction bases with no gene match: 15. The CDR3 spans 15 residues. Germline CDR1 reads MNHEY; CDR2 reads SMNVEV (reference sequence). In DNA form, the CDR3 reads TGTGCCATACGGACTAGGGGAGGCTCTGACGGGGAGCTGTTTTTT. This encodes CAIRTRGGSDGELFF.

This clone was counted between two and nine times. The V gene is TRBV18, the J gene TRBJ1-5; D unclear. The CDR3 has 13 amino acids. Germline V gives CDR1 KGHSH, CDR2 LQKENI. V dropped 5 bases and J dropped 2 bases, with 7 bases sitting between them. CDR3 sequence (DNA): TGTGCCAGCTCAGGGGAGGGCAATCAGCCCCAGCATTTT. This encodes CASSGEGNQPQHF.

V and J are TRBV19 and TRBJ1-4; D unclear. CDR1 and CDR2 (germline): LNHDA, SQIVND (reference sequence). There are 13 residues in the CDR3. The V gene lost 8 bases and the J gene lost 7 bases, with 14 bases spanning the gap. CDR3 in amino acids: CASAPIGGEKLFF. The CDR3 region has the DNA TGTGCCAGTGCCCCTATCGGAGGTGAAAAACTGTTTTTT.

This clone was detected only once. The chain combines TRBV5-3 with TRBJ2-2; 7 bases are a match to TRBD1. TRBV5-3 is assigned to the ORF class and has an uncertain function. V gave up 4 bases and J gave up 5 bases; unmatched junction bases: 8. The CDR3 covers 15 residues. CDR3 DNA sequence: TGTGCCAGAAGCGGAAGGGGGCGCAGAACCGGGGAGCTGTTTTTT. Protein: CARSGRGRRTGELFF.